This paragraph reports one T cell receptor (beta chain). What it binds is unknown. This sample is drawn from a study of T cell responses to AZD1222 COVID-19 vaccine. Study-wide context: Investigators merged groups given second doses at roughly 4 or roughly 12 weeks.

Sequencing used immunoSEQ multiplex PCR; TCRdb keeps in-frame clones, though not all of them. The sample lists around 150,000 clones; nearly 95% were seen once. Study-level points and caveats: The donor group comprised mostly white British people and more females; the analysis possibly underestimated clonal diversity. Breadth and depth of Spike-specific TCRs rose after two AZD1222 doses.

The V end was cut by 2 bases, the J end by 1 base, with 17 bases between. This CDR3 comprises 17 residues. Germline V CDR1 and CDR2: LNHDA, SQIVND (reference sequence). This receptor was identified in an adult in good health. V gene TRBV19 combines with J gene TRBJ1-1; the D is unclear. The sequencing used peripheral blood, collected on day 0 of AZD1222 vaccination. The CDR3 DNA sequence: TGTGCCAGTAGTATAAACCGAGGGCGGCCGGGGAACACTGAAGCTTTCTTT. Amino acid sequence: CASSINRGRPGNTEAFF.